Here is one T cell receptor beta chain with its context. This sample stems from a study of T cell responses to AZD1222 COVID-19 vaccine. Per the germline V gene, CDR1 is MNHEY and CDR2 is SVGAGI. This CDR3 is built from 14 residues. V was clipped by 7 bases and J by 2 bases, with 14 bases between them. Using immunoSEQ multiplex PCR, the repertoire was profiled, and TCRdb retains in-frame clones only, with some absent. Among some 140,000 clones listed, 93% were seen once. This chain links TRBV6-5 with TRBJ1-1; tentatively, D is TRBD1 (6 bases). This receptor was taken from an adult in good health. The sample consisted of peripheral blood, taken on day 0 of AZD1222 vaccination. The CDR3 sequence is CASNLDRINTEAFF. CDR3 bases: TGTGCCAGCAACCTGGACAGAATCAACACTGAAGCTTTCTTT.